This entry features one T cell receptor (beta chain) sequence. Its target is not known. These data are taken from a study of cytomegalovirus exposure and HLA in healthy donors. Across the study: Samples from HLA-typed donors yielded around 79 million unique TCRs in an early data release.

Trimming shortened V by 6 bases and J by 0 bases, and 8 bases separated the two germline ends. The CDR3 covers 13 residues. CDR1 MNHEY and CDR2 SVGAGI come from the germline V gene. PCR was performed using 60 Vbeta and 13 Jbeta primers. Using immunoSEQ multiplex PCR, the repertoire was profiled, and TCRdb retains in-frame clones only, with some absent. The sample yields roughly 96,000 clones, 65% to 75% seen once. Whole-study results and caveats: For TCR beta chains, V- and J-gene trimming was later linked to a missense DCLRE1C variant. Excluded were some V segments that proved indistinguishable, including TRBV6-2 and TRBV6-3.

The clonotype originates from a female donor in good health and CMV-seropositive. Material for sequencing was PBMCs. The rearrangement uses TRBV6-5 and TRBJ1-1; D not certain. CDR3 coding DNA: TGTGCCAGCAGCAAACACCTGAACACTGAAGCTTTCTTT. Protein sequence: CASSKHLNTEAFF.